Below, 29 T cell receptor beta chains from the same sample are listed, as sequenced in a study of blood T cell repertoires in COVID-19. Sequencing used immunoSEQ multiplex PCR; TCRdb keeps in-frame clones, though not all of them. The sample has 150,000 to 200,000 clones, roughly four fifths seen once. The material sequenced was peripheral blood. The origin of the receptors is a woman aged 35 to 49 with acute or convalescent COVID-19.

The chain uses TRBV4-1 and TRBJ1-5; TRBD1 might be the D (5 bases). Germline lookup yields CDR1 MGHRA and CDR2 YSYEKL. This CDR3 comprises 16 residues. V was clipped by 4 bases and J by 0 bases, with 13 bases between them. In DNA form, the CDR3 reads TGCGCCAGCAGCCTCAGCCCCAGGGATAGCAATCAGCCCCAGCATTTT. Its translation: CASSLSPRDSNQPQHF.

This rearrangement joins TRBV5-4 to TRBJ2-3, with D possibly TRBD2 on 5 matching bases. Germline V gene data show CDR1 as SGHNT and CDR2 as YYREEE (reference sequence). V lost 0 bases to trimming and J lost 6 bases, with 20 bases between them. This CDR3 comprises 17 residues. The CDR3 sequence is CASSLAATRFDSDTQYF. The DNA for the CDR3 is TGTGCCAGCAGCTTGGCGGCCACTAGGTTCGATAGTGATACGCAGTATTTT.

The sample holds a few counts of this clone. The V gene is TRBV6-6, the J gene TRBJ2-7; possibly TRBD2 for D (7 bases). V was pared by 6 bases and J by 4 bases, with 13 bases between. This CDR3 has 13 residues. Germline CDR1 and CDR2: MNHNY and SVGAGI (reference sequence). The CDR3 protein is CASRIRGGYEQYF. CDR3 in DNA: TGTGCCAGCAGGATCAGGGGAGGGTACGAGCAGTACTTC.

The V and J genes are TRBV7-2 and TRBJ2-7, with 7 bases identical to TRBD2. CDR3 length equals 13 residues. J gave up 4 bases and V 7 bases, and 7 bases lay outside the gene matches. Germline V CDR1 and CDR2: SGHTA, FQGNSA. The CDR3 protein is CASTSGGGYEQYF. In DNA, the CDR3 is TGTGCCAGCACCTCGGGCGGGGGTTACGAGCAGTACTTC.

The CDR3 protein is CASSPRTLGYNEQFF. The CDR3 nucleotides are TGCGCCAGCAGCCCGCGGACTCTGGGCTACAATGAGCAGTTCTTC. This sequence joins TRBV5-1 and TRBJ2-1; possibly TRBD2 for D (5 bases). Trimming took 4 bases from V and 3 from J, leaving 14 bases between them. The CDR3 loop spans 15 amino acids. Germline lookup yields CDR1 SGHRS and CDR2 YFSETQ.

This clone was seen only a few times. The chain has TRBV9 and TRBJ1-3; weak D call: TRBD1 (5 bases). Germline CDR1 and CDR2: SGDLS and YYNGEE. Deletions cut 4 bases from V and 4 bases from J, with 15 bases between. The CDR3 runs 15 residues. The CDR3: CASSLPGTGGNTIYF. In nucleotides, the CDR3 is TGTGCCAGCAGCCTCCCGGGGACTGGGGGAAACACCATATATTTT.

The chain is built from TRBV5-6 and TRBJ2-7; D unresolved. From germline, CDR1 is SGHDT and CDR2 YYEEEE. The CDR3 totals 11 residues. Trimming left V 3 bases short and J 3 bases short, with 4 bases between. The CDR3 is CASSSYYEQYF. The DNA of the CDR3 is TGTGCCAGCAGCTCGTACTACGAGCAGTACTTC.

This clone was detected a few times. The rearrangement uses TRBV29-1 and TRBJ1-2; possible D gene TRBD1, 5 bases. The CDR3 length is 14 residues. CDR1 and CDR2 (germline): SQVTM, ANQGSEA. V gave up 4 bases and J gave up 2 bases, with 14 bases separating them. The CDR3 DNA is TGCAGCGTTGTGCGCCAGGGATCCAACTATGGCTACACCTTC. This translates into CSVVRQGSNYGYTF. Looking up the rest from reference TRBV29-1 and TRBJ1-2 gives the full variable domain: SAVISQKPSRDICQRGTSLTIQCQVDSQVTMMFWYRQQPGQSLTLIATANQGSEATYESGFVIDKFPISRPNLTFSTLTVSNMSPEDSSIYLCSVVRQGSNYGYTFGSGTRLTVV.

This chain uses TRBV5-1 with TRBJ2-3, with D perhaps TRBD1 (5 bases). Germline CDR1 reads SGHRS; CDR2 reads YFSETQ. The CDR3 loop spans 13 amino acids. V was trimmed by 5 bases and J by 5 bases, leaving 12 bases between them. The CDR3, as DNA: TGCGCCAGCAGGACAGCAATTCTAGATACGCAGTATTTT. This sequence encodes CASRTAILDTQYF.

This sequence joins TRBV11-2 and TRBJ1-1; possibly TRBD1 for D (5 bases). Trimming left V 5 bases short and J 3 bases short, with 10 bases between. Germline V CDR1 and CDR2: SGHAT, FQNNGV. CDR3 length: 13 amino acids. The CDR3 region is CASSRGGYTEAFF. In DNA, the CDR3 is TGTGCCAGCAGCCGGGGGGGGTACACTGAAGCTTTCTTT.

The chain recombines TRBV20-1 with TRBJ1-1; D gene uncertain. Trimming removed 3 bases at V and 8 bases at J, with 19 bases between. Germline V gives CDR1 DFQATT, CDR2 SNEGSKA (reference sequence). CDR3 length: 14 residues. The CDR3 protein is CSASENGGNAEAFF. CDR3 in DNA: TGCAGTGCTAGTGAAAACGGCGGAAACGCAGAAGCTTTCTTT.

This clone was picked up one time. V and J are TRBV7-3 and TRBJ2-1; maybe TRBD2 (5 bases). V was cut by 4 bases and J by 9 bases, with 19 bases left in between. In germline, CDR1 is SGHTA, CDR2 FQGTGA. This CDR3 contains 15 residues. CDR3 amino acids: CASSSQPQSRGEQFF. CDR3 nucleotide sequence: TGTGCCAGCAGCTCCCAGCCTCAAAGTCGGGGTGAGCAGTTCTTC.

This chain uses TRBV28 with TRBJ1-6; no definite D call. The CDR3 consists of 14 residues. The germline V and J ends were trimmed by 5 bases and 7 bases, with 12 bases remaining between them. Germline V gene data show CDR1 as MDHEN and CDR2 as SYDVKM. CDR3 nucleotides: TGTGCCAGCAGTCCCCGCGTAGTCAATTCACCCCTCCACTTT. This encodes CASSPRVVNSPLHF.

This sequence joins TRBV9 and TRBJ2-3; 8 bases match TRBD1. The germline V gene encodes CDR1 SGDLS and CDR2 YYNGEE. J gave up 5 bases and V 4 bases, and 9 bases lay outside the gene matches. The CDR3 sequence is 15 residues long. The CDR3, as DNA: TGTGCCAGCAGCATTTCCGGGACAGGAGTAGATACGCAGTATTTT. Amino acid sequence: CASSISGTGVDTQYF.

The chain couples TRBV7-2 to TRBJ2-3, with 7 bases that match TRBD2. Per germline, CDR1 SGHTA and CDR2 FQGNSA. After removal of 3 bases from V and 0 bases from J, the junction contained 6 bases not matched to a gene. The CDR3 loop spans 16 amino acids. The CDR3 reads CASSLVASGSTDTQYF. The CDR3 DNA follows: TGTGCCAGCAGCTTGGTCGCTAGCGGCAGCACAGATACGCAGTATTTT.

The V and J genes are TRBV9 and TRBJ1-5, with D hard to call. The V gene lost 4 bases and the J gene lost 7 bases, with 18 bases spanning the gap. Looked up from germline, CDR1 is SGDLS and CDR2 is YYNGEE. The CDR3 has 15 residues. The CDR3 DNA sequence: TGTGCCAGCAGCCCAGGCGGGGTATATGGCCAGCCCCAGCATTTT. It is translated as CASSPGGVYGQPQHF. The entire variable domain, with the rest obtained from reference TRBV9 and TRBJ1-5, is as follows: DSGVTQTPKHLITATGQRVTLRCSPRSGDLSVYWYQQSLDQGLQFLIQYYNGEERAKGNILERFSAQQFPDLHSELNLSSLELGDSALYFCASSPGGVYGQPQHFGDGTRLSIL.

Concerning this clone: The junction differs from germline at one of its ends, possibly a read error. CDR3 DNA: TGTGCCATCCTAAACGCGGCCAGGGTTTCGATCTTC. It is translated as CAILNAARVSIF. V gene TRBV28 combines with J gene TRBJ2-7, with a weak D call TRBD1 (5 bases). CDR3 size: 12 residues. Germline V gene data show CDR1 as MDHEN and CDR2 as SYDVKM.

V usage is TRBV2 and J usage is TRBJ2-1, with 11 bases fitting TRBD2. Germline lookup yields CDR1 SNHLY and CDR2 FYNNEI. The junction had 5 bases not matched to a gene; V was cut back by 5 bases and J by 5 bases. This CDR3 comprises 15 residues. The CDR3 coding sequence is TGTGCCAGCAGTATAGCACTAGCGGGGGACAATGAGCAGTTCTTC. Residues: CASSIALAGDNEQFF.

V gene TRBV7-9 combines with J gene TRBJ2-1, with D maybe TRBD2 (6 bases). Germline V gene lookup returns CDR1 SEHNR and CDR2 FQNEAQ (reference sequence). The CDR3 consists of 15 residues. Trimming stripped 1 base from V and 9 bases from J, with 16 bases between. Here the CDR3 reads CASSLGDSWGTEQFF. The CDR3 DNA sequence: TGTGCCAGCAGCTTAGGGGACTCCTGGGGAACTGAGCAGTTCTTC.

Written as DNA, the CDR3 is TGTGCCAGCAGAGGAGCGGGCTTCAATGAGCAGTTCTTC. Its protein is CASRGAGFNEQFF. This rearrangement joins TRBV6-6 to TRBJ2-1; maybe TRBD2 (6 bases). With 6 bases removed from V and 6 bases from J, the gap between germline ends came to 12 bases. Germline V gene data show CDR1 as MNHNY and CDR2 as SVGAGI (reference sequence). The CDR3 sequence is 13 residues long.

V usage is TRBV3-1 (or the pseudogene TRBV3-2) and J usage is TRBJ2-5; a possible D gene is TRBD1 (5 bases). Between the trimmed V and J ends, which lost 8 bases and 5 bases, there was a span of 15 bases. The CDR3 contains 13 residues. Germline lookup yields CDR1 LGHDT and CDR2 YNNKEL (reference sequence). This chain's CDR3 is CASSGPLGETQYF. In DNA form, the CDR3 reads TGTGCCAGCTCAGGGCCCCTCGGGGAGACCCAGTACTTC.

The chain carries TRBV5-1 and TRBJ2-1, with 7 bases matching TRBD1. Germline CDR1 SGHRS, CDR2 YFSETQ. The CDR3 loop spans 14 amino acids. Trimming removed 7 bases from V and 5 bases from J; junction bases left unmatched: 9. CDR3 coding DNA: TGCGCCAGCTCCCGGGACAGAAGTAACAATGAGCAGTTCTTC. Amino acids: CASSRDRSNNEQFF.

This rearrangement joins TRBV6-5 to TRBJ2-2; 12 bases fit TRBD2. The CDR3 consists of 16 residues. Germline CDR1 is MNHEY and CDR2 is SVGAGI. The ends lost 2 bases at V and 6 bases at J; junction bases unmatched: 4. CDR3 residues: CASSYVGLAGSGELFF. The DNA of the CDR3 is TGTGCCAGCAGTTACGTTGGACTAGCGGGATCCGGGGAGCTGTTTTTT.

The V gene is TRBV10-1, the J gene TRBJ1-1; D unresolved. V gave up 5 bases and J gave up 7 bases, with 8 bases separating them. Germline loops: CDR1 WNHNN, CDR2 SYGVQD (reference sequence). The CDR3 contains 11 residues. CDR3 DNA: TGCGCCAGCAGTATTAACGGTGAAGCTTTCTTT. Translation gives CASSINGEAFF.

V usage is TRBV27 and J usage is TRBJ2-7; D call uncertain. The ends were cut back, 5 bases at V and 2 bases at J, with 10 bases in the middle. In germline, CDR1 is MNHEY, CDR2 SMNVEV (reference sequence). This CDR3 spans 13 amino acids. The CDR3 loop reads CASSPALAYEQYF. The CDR3 coding sequence is TGTGCCAGCAGTCCCGCATTAGCCTACGAGCAGTACTTC.

Only a few counts were recorded for this clone. The chain employs TRBV27 and TRBJ2-5; a weak D match, TRBD2 (6 bases). The CDR3 has 16 residues. Trimming stripped 5 bases from V and 0 bases from J, with 16 bases between. The germline V gene has CDR1 MNHEY and CDR2 SMNVEV (reference sequence). The DNA of the CDR3 is TGTGCCAGCAGTCATGCTGGGGGGAGAGACCAAGAGACCCAGTACTTC. Its protein product is CASSHAGGRDQETQYF.

A single count supports this clone. The rearrangement joins TRBV6-5 to TRBJ1-2; a possible D gene is TRBD1 (6 bases). The germline CDR1 and CDR2 sequences are MNHEY and SVGAGI. The V and J ends lost 5 bases and 8 bases respectively, with 15 bases between them. The CDR3 extends over 13 amino acids. DNA of the CDR3: TGTGCCAGCAGTCCCGACAGGTCGAGGGGCTACACCTTC. It codes for CASSPDRSRGYTF.

The chain recombines TRBV12-5 with TRBJ2-5; the D gene is possibly TRBD2 (7 bases). With 7 bases removed from V and 3 bases from J, the gap between germline ends came to 15 bases. The CDR3 has 14 residues. Germline CDR1 LGHNT, CDR2 FRNRAP. This chain's CDR3 is CASAPGGQKETQYF. CDR3 coding DNA: TGTGCTAGTGCCCCGGGGGGCCAGAAAGAGACCCAGTACTTC.

The V call is TRBV2, the J call TRBJ1-4; TRBD1 matches at 11 bases. This CDR3 region has 14 residues. J lost 11 bases, V lost 6 bases, and 8 bases had no gene match. Germline V gene lookup returns CDR1 SNHLY and CDR2 FYNNEI. CDR3 DNA sequence: TGTGCCAGCAGACGGACAGGGGGCCAAGGGAAACTGTTTTTT. Translated, it gives CASRRTGGQGKLFF. Supplemented by reference TRBV2 and TRBJ1-4, the full variable domain reads EPEVTQTPSHQVTQMGQEVILRCVPISNHLYFYWYRQILGQKVEFLVSFYNNEISEKSEIFDDQFSVERPDGSNFTLKIRSTKLEDSAMYFCASRRTGGQGKLFFGSGTQLSVL.